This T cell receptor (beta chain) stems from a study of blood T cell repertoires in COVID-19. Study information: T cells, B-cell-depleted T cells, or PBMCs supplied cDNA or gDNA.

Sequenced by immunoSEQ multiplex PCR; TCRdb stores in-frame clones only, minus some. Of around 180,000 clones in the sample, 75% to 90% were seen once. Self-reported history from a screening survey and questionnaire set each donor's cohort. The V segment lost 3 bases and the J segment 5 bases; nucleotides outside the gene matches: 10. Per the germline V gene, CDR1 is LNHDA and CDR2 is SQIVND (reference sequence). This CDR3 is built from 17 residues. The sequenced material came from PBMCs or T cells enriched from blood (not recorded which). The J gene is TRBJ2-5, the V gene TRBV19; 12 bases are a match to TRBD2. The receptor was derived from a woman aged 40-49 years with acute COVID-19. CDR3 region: CASSIYSTSGGSETQYF. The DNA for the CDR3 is TGTGCCAGTAGTATCTACTCTACTAGCGGGGGGTCTGAGACCCAGTACTTC. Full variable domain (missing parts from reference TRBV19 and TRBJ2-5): DGGITQSPKYLFRKEGQNVTLSCEQNLNHDAMYWYRQDPGQGLRLIYYSQIVNDFQKGDIAEGYSVSREKKESFPLTVTSAQKNPTAFYLCASSIYSTSGGSETQYFGPGTRLLVL.